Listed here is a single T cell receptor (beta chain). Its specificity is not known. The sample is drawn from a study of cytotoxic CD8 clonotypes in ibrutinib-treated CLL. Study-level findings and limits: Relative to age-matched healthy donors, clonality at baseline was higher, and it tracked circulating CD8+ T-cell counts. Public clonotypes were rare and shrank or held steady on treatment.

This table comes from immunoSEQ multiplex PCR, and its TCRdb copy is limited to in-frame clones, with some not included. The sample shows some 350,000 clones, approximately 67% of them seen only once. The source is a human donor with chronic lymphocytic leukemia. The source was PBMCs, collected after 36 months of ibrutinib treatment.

CDR3 in DNA: TGTGCCATCAGTGACCACGCTACCTACGAGCAGTACTTC. Translation gives CAISDHATYEQYF. The genes are TRBV10-3 and TRBJ2-7, with D uncertain. The CDR3 is 13 amino acids. Germline V gene data show CDR1 as ENHRY and CDR2 as SYGVKD. The V end lost 3 bases, the J end lost 2 bases, and 8 bases lay between the germline ends.